The 9 T cell receptor beta chains reported below all come from one sample, sequenced in a study of blood T cell repertoires in COVID-19. Repertoires were generated with immunoSEQ multiplex PCR, while TCRdb's copy carries only in-frame clones and drops some. The data hold roughly 170,000 clones, with approximately 77% observed a single time. The specimen was PBMCs or T cells enriched from blood (not recorded which). These receptors came from a man between 60 and 70 years old who had recovered from COVID-19.

This chain links TRBV2 with TRBJ1-1, with 7 bases matching TRBD1. V lost 3 bases to trimming and J lost 0 bases; unmatched junction nucleotides: 7. CDR3 length: 16 residues. The germline V gene has CDR1 SNHLY and CDR2 FYNNEI. The CDR3 is CASSDQQGTVNTEAFF. DNA for the CDR3: TGTGCCAGCAGTGACCAACAGGGGACCGTGAACACTGAAGCTTTCTTT. The variable domain in full, with the rest retrieved from reference TRBV2 and TRBJ1-1, is EPEVTQTPSHQVTQMGQEVILRCVPISNHLYFYWYRQILGQKVEFLVSFYNNEISEKSEIFDDQFSVERPDGSNFTLKIRSTKLEDSAMYFCASSDQQGTVNTEAFFGQGTRLTVV.

The chain carries TRBV19 and TRBJ1-2; possibly TRBD1 for D (6 bases). This CDR3 is 15 amino acids long. Trimming left V 3 bases short and J 1 base short, with 12 bases between. Germline V gene sequence: CDR1 LNHDA, CDR2 SQIVND (reference sequence). CDR3 coding DNA: TGTGCCAGTAGTATTGGGGGCGCTAATAACTATGGCTACACCTTC. Translation: CASSIGGANNYGYTF.

This chain connects TRBV12-5 to TRBJ1-1; D ambiguous. Between the trimmed V and J ends, which lost 6 bases and 1 base, there was a span of 12 bases. Per germline, CDR1 LGHNT and CDR2 FRNRAP. CDR3 length equals 14 residues. The CDR3 region is CASGPPPGNTEAFF. The CDR3 DNA reads as TGTGCTAGTGGCCCTCCCCCGGGGAACACTGAAGCTTTCTTT.

The genes are TRBV5-1 and TRBJ1-4; D perhaps matches TRBD1 (5 bases). CDR3 length: 15 residues. CDR1 SGHRS and CDR2 YFSETQ come from the germline V gene. V was trimmed by 4 bases and J by 2 bases, leaving 12 bases between them. CDR3 nucleotide sequence: TGCGCCAGCAGCCGGGGGACGGCGACTAATGAAAAACTGTTTTTT. Translated, it gives CASSRGTATNEKLFF.

This clone was seen a handful of times. The chain employs TRBV19 and TRBJ1-2; the match to TRBD1 covers 8 bases. The CDR3 has 18 residues. In germline, CDR1 is LNHDA, CDR2 SQIVND (reference sequence). J was trimmed by 1 base and V by 6 bases; bases with no gene match: 16. The CDR3, as DNA: TGTGCCAGTAGCGGGCCTGTAAGGGACAGGATGATTAACTATGGCTACACCTTC. It codes for CASSGPVRDRMINYGYTF.

The CDR3 region is CASSYRRATEAFF. The CDR3 nucleotides are TGTGCCAGCAGTTACCGTAGAGCCACTGAAGCTTTCTTT. The chain employs TRBV27 and TRBJ1-1; D remains ambiguous. Germline CDR1 reads MNHEY; CDR2 reads SMNVEV (reference sequence). V lost 4 bases, J lost 4 bases, and 10 bases lay in between. This CDR3 is 13 amino acids long.

The V call is TRBV2, the J call TRBJ1-1; D ambiguous. Trimming took 8 bases from V and 0 from J, leaving 10 bases between them. This CDR3 is 13 amino acids long. Germline V gene lookup returns CDR1 SNHLY and CDR2 FYNNEI. DNA for the CDR3: TGTGCCAGCCTCCGGGAGTTGAACACTGAAGCTTTCTTT. Amino acid sequence: CASLRELNTEAFF.

This chain uses TRBV7-9 with TRBJ1-2; 8 nucleotides line up with TRBD1. This CDR3 region has 15 residues. V shed 4 bases and J 8 bases; nucleotides not matched to a gene: 12. Germline V lookup: CDR1 SEHNR, CDR2 FQNEAQ (reference sequence). CDR3 nucleotide sequence: TGTGCCAGCAGCTATGGACAGGGCCAACTGGGGGGCTACACCTTC. Protein sequence: CASSYGQGQLGGYTF.

The chain joins TRBV19 to TRBJ1-1, with TRBD1 identical over 7 bases. This CDR3 has 16 amino acids. Losses at the gene ends were 4 bases for V and 0 bases for J; bases not matched to a gene: 8. Germline CDR1 reads LNHDA; CDR2 reads SQIVND (reference sequence). As DNA, the CDR3 is TGTGCCAGTAGTACTGGAACGGGACAGCTGAACACTGAAGCTTTCTTT. This sequence encodes CASSTGTGQLNTEAFF.